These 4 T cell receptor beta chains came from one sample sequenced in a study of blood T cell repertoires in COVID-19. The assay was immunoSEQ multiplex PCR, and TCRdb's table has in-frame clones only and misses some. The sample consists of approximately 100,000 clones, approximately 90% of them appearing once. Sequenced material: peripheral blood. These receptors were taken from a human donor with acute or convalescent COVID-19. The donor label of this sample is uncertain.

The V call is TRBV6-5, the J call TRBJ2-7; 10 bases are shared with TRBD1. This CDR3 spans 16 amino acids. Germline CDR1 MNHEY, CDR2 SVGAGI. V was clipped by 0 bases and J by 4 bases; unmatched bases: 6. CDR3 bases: TGTGCCAGCAGTTACTCAAGGGGACAGGGGTGGTACGAGCAGTACTTC. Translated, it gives CASSYSRGQGWYEQYF.

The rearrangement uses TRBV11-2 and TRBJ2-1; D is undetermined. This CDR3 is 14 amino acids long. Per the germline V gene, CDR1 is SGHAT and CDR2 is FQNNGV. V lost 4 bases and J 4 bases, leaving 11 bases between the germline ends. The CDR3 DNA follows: TGTGCCAGCAGCTCACTCCCCAATTACAATGAGCAGTTCTTC. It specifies CASSSLPNYNEQFF.

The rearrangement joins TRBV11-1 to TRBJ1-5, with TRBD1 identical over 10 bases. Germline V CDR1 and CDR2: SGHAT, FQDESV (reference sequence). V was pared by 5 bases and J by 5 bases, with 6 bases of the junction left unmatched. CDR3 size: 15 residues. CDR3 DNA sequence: TGTGCCAGCAGCCCTACCGGGACAGGGGATCAGCCCCAGCATTTT. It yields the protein CASSPTGTGDQPQHF.

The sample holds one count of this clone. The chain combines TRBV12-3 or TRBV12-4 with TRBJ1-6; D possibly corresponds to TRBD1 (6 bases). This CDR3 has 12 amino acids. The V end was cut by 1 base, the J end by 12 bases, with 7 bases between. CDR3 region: CASSLEDRPLHF. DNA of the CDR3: TGTGCCAGCAGTTTAGAGGACAGACCCCTCCACTTT.